This T cell receptor (beta chain) was found in a study of shared clonotypes between healthy human individuals. In the study overall: Per-donor plates numbered three CD4 naive, three CD4 memory, two CD8 naive and one CD8 memory. Overall study results and limits: Some clonotypes were shared by all four sorted-subset donors, while others were not shared. The non-shared ones had lower generation probabilities than the shared ones.

Assay used: immunoSEQ multiplex PCR; TCRdb lists only in-frame clones, some missing. The sample yields 2 million to 3 million clones, approximately 94% seen once. The CDR3 covers 13 residues. Germline V gene sequence: CDR1 SEHNR, CDR2 FQNEAQ (reference sequence). V was clipped by 5 bases and J by 4 bases, with 11 bases between them. This clone has only a few counts. Its specificity is unknown. The TCR was taken from a man between 18 and 35 years old in good health. Some clones in this sample may be carry-over from other donors' samples. This sequence joins TRBV7-9 and TRBJ1-1, with D uncertain. The sample comprised naive CD4+ T cells from PBMCs. Subset reported: CD45RA+ positively selected. CDR3 nucleotide sequence: TGTGCCAGCAGCATCACTGGGAGCACTGAAGCTTTCTTT. It translates to CASSITGSTEAFF.